Below are 27 T cell receptor beta chains sequenced from a single sample in a study of vaccination and CD4 T cells after COVID-19. For these TCRs, the target antigens are not known. Sample time point: late sampling 161 to 241 days after vaccination in a few convalescent patients. Sample treatment: approximately 10-day PBMC culture with coronavirus spike peptide pools or control peptides (ViraFEST assay). Sequence data for DNA of cultured CD4+ T cells were generated by the Oncomine TCR Beta short-read assay. TCRdb re-derived calls from the PCR reads in MiXCR, one entry per CDR3 protein. The table lists roughly 26,000 distinct CDR3 sequences, 36% of them singletons, with roughly 3.5% in the top ten. The sequenced sample was CD4+ T cells from blood, cultured in vitro, obtained about 7 months after SARS-CoV-2 vaccination. Receptor source: a human donor who had recovered from COVID-19.

V and J are TRBV24-1 and TRBJ2-1; 7 bases align to TRBD1. The length of the CDR3 is 11 residues. Per germline, CDR1 KGHDR and CDR2 SFDVKD. The J segment lost 12 bases and the V segment lost 6 bases, leaving 4 bases of the junction unmatched. The CDR3 reads CATSKDRRQFF. DNA of the CDR3: TGTGCCACCAGTAAGGACAGGCGGCAGTTCTTC.

The chain has TRBV5-1 and TRBJ2-7, with TRBD1 identical over 9 bases. From germline, CDR1 is SGHRS and CDR2 YFSETQ. The ends lost 4 bases at V and 2 bases at J; junction bases unmatched: 13. This CDR3 region has 17 residues. CDR3 nucleotide sequence: TGCGCCAGCAGCCCCGTCCTTACAGGGGGCGCGCCCTACGAGCAGTACTTC. Its protein is CASSPVLTGGAPYEQYF.

This clonotype was seen only a few times. V is TRBV6-1 and J is TRBJ1-2; no clear D gene. The germline V gene has CDR1 MNHNS and CDR2 SASEGT. Trimming shortened V by 6 bases and J by 2 bases, and 10 bases separated the two germline ends. The CDR3 is 13 residues long. CDR3 sequence reads: CASRLDGNYGYTF. For the CDR3, the DNA is TGTGCCAGCAGACTGGACGGAAACTATGGCTACACCTTC.

V usage is TRBV4-1 and J usage is TRBJ1-2, with D maybe TRBD1 (6 bases). Trimming left V 3 bases short and J 3 bases short, with 14 bases between. Germline loops: CDR1 MGHRA, CDR2 YSYEKL. The CDR3 extends over 15 amino acids. As DNA, the CDR3 is TGCGCCAGCAGCCAGGCCCCGGGGGGGCACTATGGCTACACCTTC. Its protein product is CASSQAPGGHYGYTF.

This clonotype has just a few counts. This rearrangement joins TRBV6-4 to TRBJ2-7; D remains ambiguous. The V end was cut by 2 bases, the J end by 0 bases, with 8 bases between. Germline CDR1 is MRHNA and CDR2 is SNTAGT. CDR3 length: 14 amino acids. CDR3 in DNA: TGTGCCAGCAGTGACGTCAGGCCCTCCTACGAGCAGTACTTC. This sequence encodes CASSDVRPSYEQYF.

This clonotype was detected only a few times. The V and J genes are TRBV20-1 and TRBJ2-7, with D possibly matching TRBD2 (6 bases). The V gene lost 2 bases and the J gene lost 2 bases, with 16 bases spanning the gap. CDR1 is DFQATT, CDR2 SNEGSKA, per germline (reference sequence). This CDR3 spans 15 amino acids. The CDR3 reads CSARKTGLGTYEQYF. CDR3 DNA sequence: TGCAGTGCTAGAAAAACGGGACTGGGTACCTACGAGCAGTACTTC.

CDR3 sequence: CASITNWNTEAFF. For the CDR3, the DNA is TGTGCCAGCATAACCAACTGGAACACTGAAGCTTTCTTT. The V and J genes are TRBV6-1 and TRBJ1-1; D call uncertain. This CDR3 has 13 residues. V was shortened by 7 bases and J by 1 base, with 10 bases between the two germline ends. Germline assignment: CDR1 MNHNS and CDR2 SASEGT.

CDR3 region: CASSYRTGGASTGELFF. DNA for the CDR3: TGTGCCAGCAGTTACAGGACAGGGGGCGCAAGTACCGGGGAGCTGTTTTTT. The rearrangement uses TRBV6-5 and TRBJ2-2; 11 bases align to TRBD1. The CDR3 sequence is 17 residues long. In germline, CDR1 is MNHEY, CDR2 SVGAGI. The J segment lost 5 bases and the V segment lost 2 bases, leaving 7 bases of the junction unmatched.

The V gene is TRBV21-1, the J gene TRBJ2-7. TRBV21-1 is an annotated pseudogene. CDR3 length: 10 residues. CDR3 in DNA: TGTGCCAGCAGCTACTACGAGCAGTACTTC. Its translation: CASSYYEQYF.

The J gene is TRBJ2-5, the V gene TRBV6-2 or TRBV6-3, with D hard to call. Trimming pared 6 bases from V and 2 bases from J, leaving 13 bases between. This CDR3 contains 14 residues. Looked up from germline, CDR1 is MNHEY and CDR2 is SVGEGT. CDR3 loop: CASSMHVEQETQYF. The CDR3, as DNA: TGTGCCAGCAGCATGCACGTGGAACAAGAGACCCAGTACTTC.

The sample holds a few counts of this clonotype. The J gene is TRBJ2-7, the V gene TRBV28; the D is unclear. CDR1 and CDR2 from the germline V gene are MDHEN and SYDVKM. The CDR3 has 10 residues. V was clipped by 8 bases and J by 4 bases, with 6 bases between them. CDR3 DNA sequence: TGTGCCAGCCAAAAATACGAGCAGTACTTC. Protein: CASQKYEQYF.

This clonotype was found a few times. V usage is TRBV6-1 and J usage is TRBJ1-5; no clear D gene. Looked up from germline, CDR1 is MNHNS and CDR2 is SASEGT. V was cut by 1 base and J by 1 base, with 8 bases left in between. The CDR3 extends over 15 amino acids. The CDR3 here is CASSEVGRSNQPQHF. In nucleotides, the CDR3 is TGTGCCAGCAGTGAAGTCGGCAGAAGCAATCAGCCCCAGCATTTT.

The table lists this clonotype with a few counts. The V and J genes are TRBV6-1 and TRBJ2-7, with 12 nucleotides matching TRBD2. The CDR3 covers 15 residues. With V trimmed by 5 bases and J by 4 bases, 6 bases remained unmatched. Germline V CDR1 and CDR2: MNHNS, SASEGT. CDR3 coding DNA: TGTGCCAGCAGTCCGACTAGCGGGAGCGTTTACGAGCAGTACTTC. Its translation is CASSPTSGSVYEQYF.

This clonotype was seen more than once but under ten times. J is TRBJ1-5 and V is TRBV29-1, with D perhaps TRBD1 (6 bases). This CDR3 region has 13 residues. Germline V gene data show CDR1 as SQVTM and CDR2 as ANQGSEA. V was trimmed by 1 base and J by 6 bases, leaving 10 bases between them. The CDR3 DNA reads TGCAGCGTTGAAGCAGGGGACGGTCAGCCCCAGCATTTT. It is translated as CSVEAGDGQPQHF.

This sequence joins TRBV5-4 and TRBJ1-2; D remains unclear. The V gene lost 1 base and the J gene lost 8 bases, with 9 bases spanning the gap. The length of the CDR3 is 12 residues. The germline V gene encodes CDR1 SGHNT and CDR2 YYREEE (reference sequence). Here the CDR3 DNA reads TGTGCCAGCAGCTTGTCTTTGGCGGGCTACACCTTC. Translation: CASSLSLAGYTF.

Concerning this clonotype: Germline and junction disagree at one end, which may indicate a read error. The CDR3 protein is CASSEALADTQYF. CDR3 in DNA: TGTGCCAGCAGCGAAGCTCTAGCGGATACGCAGTATTTT. The chain links TRBV2 to TRBJ2-3; weak D call: TRBD2 (6 bases). Germline loops: CDR1 SNHLY, CDR2 FYNNEI. The CDR3 is made up of 13 amino acids.

V gene TRBV28 combines with J gene TRBJ1-5, with D perhaps TRBD1 (6 bases). The CDR3 length is 14 residues. Trimming shortened V by 7 bases and J by 5 bases, and 15 bases separated the two germline ends. The V gene's germline CDR1 is MDHEN and CDR2 SYDVKM. The CDR3 sequence is CASTKGGGYQPQHF. CDR3 DNA: TGTGCCAGCACCAAAGGGGGGGGGTATCAGCCCCAGCATTTT.

The V gene is TRBV20-1, the J gene TRBJ2-5, with D maybe TRBD1 (5 bases). Looked up from germline, CDR1 is DFQATT and CDR2 is SNEGSKA (reference sequence). Trimming left V 7 bases short and J 4 bases short, with 13 bases between. The CDR3 is made up of 12 amino acids. The CDR3 protein is CSVWFRGETQYF. The CDR3 DNA reads as TGCAGTGTCTGGTTTAGGGGAGAGACCCAGTACTTC.

The chain uses TRBV6-4 and TRBJ2-1; possibly TRBD1 for D (5 bases). V was clipped by 3 bases and J by 6 bases, with 15 bases between them. This CDR3 contains 15 residues. Germline CDR1 and CDR2: MRHNA and SNTAGT. The CDR3 DNA is TGTGCCAGCAGTGAGACAGTGTCGGATGTCAATGAGCAGTTCTTC. Its translation: CASSETVSDVNEQFF.

The table lists this clonotype with a few counts. The rearrangement links TRBV11-2 to TRBJ2-2; unclear D gene. The germline CDR1 and CDR2 sequences are SGHAT and FQNNGV. The CDR3 consists of 12 residues. V gave up 4 bases and J gave up 0 bases, with 0 bases separating them. The CDR3 loop reads CASSSNTGELFF. The DNA of the CDR3 is TGTGCCAGCAGCTCGAACACCGGGGAGCTGTTTTTT.

The chain employs TRBV6-5 and TRBJ2-5; tentatively, D is TRBD2 (6 bases). Germline V CDR1 and CDR2: MNHEY, SVGAGI. Trimming stripped 0 bases from V and 5 bases from J, with 10 bases between. This CDR3 comprises 14 residues. The CDR3 sequence is CASSYSRGAETQYF. DNA for the CDR3: TGTGCCAGCAGTTACTCGCGGGGCGCGGAGACCCAGTACTTC.

This clonotype was seen a few times. The chain combines TRBV6-1 with TRBJ1-2, with D possibly TRBD1 on 5 matching bases. This CDR3 is built from 15 residues. The germline V gene encodes CDR1 MNHNS and CDR2 SASEGT. Trimming pared 7 bases from V and 2 bases from J, leaving 17 bases between. The CDR3 loop is CASTQGRGPNYGYTF. CDR3 DNA: TGTGCCAGCACCCAAGGGAGGGGCCCCAACTATGGCTACACCTTC.

The CDR3 bases are TGTGCCAGCAGCTCGACCCCCGGGACAGGGGGGTCTGGGGCCAACGTCCTGACTTTC. Translating gives CASSSTPGTGGSGANVLTF. This chain links TRBV7-2 with TRBJ2-6; 11 nucleotides line up with TRBD1. Germline values: CDR1 SGHTA, CDR2 FQGNSA. There are 19 residues in the CDR3. V was clipped by 4 bases and J by 1 base; unmatched bases: 9.

This clonotype showed up just a few times. J is TRBJ2-3 and V is TRBV7-2; 7 bases are a match to TRBD1. The trim removed 6 bases at V and 5 bases at J, leaving 11 bases unmatched. Germline values: CDR1 SGHTA, CDR2 FQGNSA. The CDR3 runs 15 residues. CDR3 sequence (DNA): TGTGCCAGCAGAGGGACGACAGGGATTGGAGATACGCAGTATTTT. Amino acid sequence: CASRGTTGIGDTQYF.

J is TRBJ1-6 and V is TRBV7-6, with unresolved D. The V and J ends lost 10 bases and 5 bases respectively, with 12 bases between them. The CDR3 loop spans 13 amino acids. Germline V CDR1 and CDR2: SGHVS, FNYEAQ. The CDR3 coding sequence is TGTGCCACCTCGCGTGGCGATAATTCACCCCTCCACTTT. Translated, it gives CATSRGDNSPLHF.

This clonotype was recorded a few times. The chain combines TRBV20-1 with TRBJ1-2; D call uncertain. The CDR3 is 12 amino acids. Trimming took off 5 bases at V and 4 bases at J, with 11 bases between the two ends. Germline V gene sequence: CDR1 DFQATT, CDR2 SNEGSKA (reference sequence). The CDR3 region is CSAPAELYGYTF. CDR3 in DNA: TGCAGTGCTCCCGCGGAGCTCTATGGCTACACCTTC.

About this clonotype itself: No conserved phenylalanine or tryptophan ends this CDR3, so it is likely a read error. V and J are TRBV15 and TRBJ2-5, with D perhaps TRBD1 or TRBD2 (5 bases each). In germline, CDR1 is LNHNV, CDR2 YYDKDF (reference sequence). The germline V and J ends were trimmed by 3 bases and 4 bases, with 6 bases remaining between them. The CDR3 is 12 amino acids. CDR3 nucleotides: TGTGCCACCAGCAGGAGGGGAGAGACCCAGTACTCC. It encodes CATSRRGETQYS.